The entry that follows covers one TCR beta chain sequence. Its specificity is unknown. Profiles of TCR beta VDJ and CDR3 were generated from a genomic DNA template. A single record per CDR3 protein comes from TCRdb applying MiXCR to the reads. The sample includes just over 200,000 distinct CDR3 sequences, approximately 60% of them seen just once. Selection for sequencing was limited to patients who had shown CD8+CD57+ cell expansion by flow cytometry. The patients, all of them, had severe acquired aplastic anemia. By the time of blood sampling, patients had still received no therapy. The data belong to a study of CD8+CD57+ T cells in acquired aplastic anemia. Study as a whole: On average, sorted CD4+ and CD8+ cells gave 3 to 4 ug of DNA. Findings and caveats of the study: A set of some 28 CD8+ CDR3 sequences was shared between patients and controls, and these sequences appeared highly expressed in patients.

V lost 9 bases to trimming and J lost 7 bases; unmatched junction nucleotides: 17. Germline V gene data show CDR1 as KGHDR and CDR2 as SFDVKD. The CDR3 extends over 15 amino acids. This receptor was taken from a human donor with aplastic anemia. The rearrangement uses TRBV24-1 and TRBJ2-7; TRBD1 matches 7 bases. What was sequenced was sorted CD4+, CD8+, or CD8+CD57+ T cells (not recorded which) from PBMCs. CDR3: CATEFPQQGLGEQYF. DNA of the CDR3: TGTGCCACCGAGTTCCCCCAACAGGGGCTGGGTGAGCAGTACTTC.